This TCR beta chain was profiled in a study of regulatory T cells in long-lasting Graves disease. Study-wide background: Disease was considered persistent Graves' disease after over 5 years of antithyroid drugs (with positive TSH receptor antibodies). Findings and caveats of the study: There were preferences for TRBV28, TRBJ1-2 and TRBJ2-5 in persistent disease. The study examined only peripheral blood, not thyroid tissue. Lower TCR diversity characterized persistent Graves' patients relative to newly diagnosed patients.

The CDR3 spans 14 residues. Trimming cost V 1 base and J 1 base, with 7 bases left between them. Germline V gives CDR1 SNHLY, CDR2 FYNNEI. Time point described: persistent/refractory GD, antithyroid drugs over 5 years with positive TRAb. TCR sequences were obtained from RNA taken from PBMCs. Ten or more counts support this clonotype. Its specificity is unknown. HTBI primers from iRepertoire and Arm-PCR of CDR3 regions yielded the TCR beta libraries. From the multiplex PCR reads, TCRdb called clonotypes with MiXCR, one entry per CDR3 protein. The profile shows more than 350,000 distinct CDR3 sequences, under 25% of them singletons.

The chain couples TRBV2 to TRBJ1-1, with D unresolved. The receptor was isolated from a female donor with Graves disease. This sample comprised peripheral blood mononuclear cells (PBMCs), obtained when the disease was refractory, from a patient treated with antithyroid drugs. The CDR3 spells CASSEGQPNTEAFF. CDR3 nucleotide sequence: TGTGCCAGCAGTGAAGGGCAGCCGAACACTGAAGCTTTCTTT. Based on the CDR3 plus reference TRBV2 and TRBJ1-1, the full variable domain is EPEVTQTPSHQVTQMGQEVILRCVPISNHLYFYWYRQILGQKVEFLVSFYNNEISEKSEIFDDQFSVERPDGSNFTLKIRSTKLEDSAMYFCASSEGQPNTEAFFGQGTRLTVV.